This T cell receptor (beta chain) was sequenced in a study of blood T cell repertoires in COVID-19. Germline CDR1 and CDR2: SGHVS and FNYEAQ. The CDR3 contains 16 residues. The trim removed 5 bases at V and 7 bases at J, leaving 13 bases unmatched. The repertoire was sequenced with immunoSEQ multiplex PCR; TCRdb's copy has only in-frame clones and lacks some. Counted here are approximately 60,000 clones, about 82% occurring once; the ten biggest clones make up 15% to 20%. The V gene is TRBV7-6, the J gene TRBJ2-2; 7 bases are a match to TRBD1. The receptor was derived from a human donor in a cohort sampled during active COVID-19. The sequenced material came from peripheral blood. CDR3 sequence (DNA): TGTGCCAGCAGCCCTGGGACAGTCTGGGAAGGCGGGGAGCTGTTTTTT. Translated, it gives CASSPGTVWEGGELFF.